This is a list of T cell receptor beta chains from one sample in a study of T cell changes during pregnancy in multiple sclerosis. Method: immunoSEQ multiplex PCR; TCRdb's copy keeps in-frame clones and lacks some. This sample yields about 120,000 clones, of which about 94% are seen a single time; 1.5% belongs to the top ten. This material consisted of peripheral blood, taken in the third trimester of pregnancy. These receptors all come from a female donor with multiple sclerosis, enrolled in a pregnancy study. Both conserved end residues are part of each CDR3. The D gene is left open where the match is weak. Size is omitted from some rows. Given values are once, few, many or a class for expanded clones.

v_gene	j_gene	d_gene	abundance	CDR3nt	CDR3aa
TRBV6-1	TRBJ2-7	TRBD1	.	TGTGCCAGCAGTGAGGCATTACCGGGACAGGGTTACGAGCAGTACTTC	CASSEALPGQGYEQYF
TRBV5-5	TRBJ1-6	TRBD1	.	TGTGCCAGCACCTCGACAGGGGGCCTGTATAATTCACCCCTCCACTTT	CASTSTGGLYNSPLHF
TRBV30	TRBJ1-4	.	.	TGTGCCTGGAGTGTACGGGGGGAAAAACTGTTTTTT	CAWSVRGEKLFF
TRBV7-9	TRBJ1-1	.	.	TGTGCCAGCAGCACGTGGGGCCAGGGGATCCCCACTGAAGCTTTCTTT	CASSTWGQGIPTEAFF
TRBV9	TRBJ1-5	.	.	TGTGCCAGCAGCGTCCTTCCCGGGACACGCAATCAGCCCCAGCATTTT	CASSVLPGTRNQPQHF
TRBV4-2	TRBJ2-5	TRBD1	few	TGTGCCAGCAGCCAACCCCAGGGGGGGACAGGGGGCGCGGAGACCCAGTACTTC	CASSQPQGGTGGAETQYF
TRBV10-3	TRBJ1-2	TRBD1	.	TGTGCCATCAGTACCGGGACAGGATCCATCTATGGCTACACCTTC	CAISTGTGSIYGYTF
TRBV7-8	TRBJ2-2	.	.	TGTGCCAGCAGCTTACCAGGGACTTATAGCACCGGGGAGCTGTTTTTT	CASSLPGTYSTGELFF
TRBV19	TRBJ2-7	TRBD2	.	TGTGCCAGTAGTGTCGGGGGGAACGAGCAGTGCTTC	CASSVGGNEQCF
TRBV6-5	TRBJ1-4	.	.	TGTGCCAGCAGTTTTACAGAAAATGAAAAACTGTTTTTT	CASSFTENEKLFF
TRBV7-6	TRBJ2-3	TRBD2	.	TGTGCCAGCAGCAAATCTAGCGGGGGGGCGACAGATACGCAGTATTTT	CASSKSSGGATDTQYF
TRBV6-5	TRBJ1-5	.	.	TGTGCCAGCAGCCTTCTTGCAGGAAGCAATCAGCCCCAGCATTTT	CASSLLAGSNQPQHF
TRBV11-2	TRBJ1-4	TRBD1	.	TGTGCCAGCAGCTTAGGAGGGGGCGGAACCGATGAAAAACTGTTTTTT	CASSLGGGGTDEKLFF
TRBV5-1	TRBJ1-1	.	.	TGCGCCAGCAGCTTGGGGGCTCAGGACACTGAAGCTTTCTTT	CASSLGAQDTEAFF
TRBV6-1	TRBJ2-3	TRBD2	.	TGTGCCAGCAGTGAGGTCCTAGCGGGAAGCACAGATACGCAGTATTTT	CASSEVLAGSTDTQYF
TRBV7-2	TRBJ2-1	TRBD2	.	TGTGCCAGCAGCATCAGGGGACTAGTGAACAATGAGCAGTTCTTC	CASSIRGLVNNEQFF
TRBV7-6	TRBJ2-5	.	.	TGTGCCAGCAGTCCTAGTTCTCGGGAGACCCAGTACTTC	CASSPSSRETQYF
TRBV19	TRBJ2-1	TRBD2	.	TGTGCCAGTAGTATAGATAGCGGGACCTACAATGAGCAGTTCTTC	CASSIDSGTYNEQFF
TRBV28	TRBJ1-2	TRBD1	once	TGTGCCAGCAGTCCCCCAGGGGGCGCCTATGGCTACACCTTC	CASSPPGGAYGYTF
TRBV19	TRBJ2-2	.	.	TGTGCCAGTTCCATGGAGGTTACCGGGGAGCTGTTTTTT	CASSMEVTGELFF
TRBV5-4	TRBJ1-1	TRBD1	.	TGTGCCAGCAGCTTGACAGGGGGGAACACTGAAGCTTTCTTT	CASSLTGGNTEAFF
TRBV2	TRBJ2-7	.	once	TGTGCCAGCAGTGATCCGTCCGACAGGCCCTCCTACGAGCAGTACTTC	CASSDPSDRPSYEQYF